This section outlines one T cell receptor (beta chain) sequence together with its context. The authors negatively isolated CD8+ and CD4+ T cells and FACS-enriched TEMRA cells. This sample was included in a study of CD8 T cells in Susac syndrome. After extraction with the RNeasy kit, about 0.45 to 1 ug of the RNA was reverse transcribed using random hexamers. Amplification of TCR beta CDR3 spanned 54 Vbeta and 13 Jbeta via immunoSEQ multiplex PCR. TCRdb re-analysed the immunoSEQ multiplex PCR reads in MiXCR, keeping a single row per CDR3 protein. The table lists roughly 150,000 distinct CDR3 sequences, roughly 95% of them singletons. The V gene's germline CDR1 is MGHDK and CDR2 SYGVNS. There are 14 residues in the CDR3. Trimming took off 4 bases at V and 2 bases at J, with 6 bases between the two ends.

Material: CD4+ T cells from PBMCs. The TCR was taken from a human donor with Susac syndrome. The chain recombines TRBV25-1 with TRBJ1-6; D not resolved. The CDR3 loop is CASSAGAYNSPLHF. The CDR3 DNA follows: TGTGCCAGCAGTGCAGGCGCCTATAATTCACCCCTCCACTTT.